This T cell receptor beta chain was recovered during a study of T cell responses to AZD1222 COVID-19 vaccine. Broader study findings: Donors, mostly white British, included more females; clonal diversity was possibly underestimated.

Points on this clone: Its matching antigen is unknown.

This CDR3 has 12 residues. Trimming stripped 6 bases from V and 8 bases from J, with 13 bases between. Germline-derived CDR1 and CDR2 are MDHEN and SYDVKM. Produced via immunoSEQ multiplex PCR; TCRdb's table is partial and in-frame only. This table has 130,000 to 150,000 clones, around nine tenths appearing once. This chain links TRBV28 with TRBJ1-2; no definite D call. The origin of this receptor is an adult in good health. Material: peripheral blood, obtained on day 0 of MenACWY control vaccination. The CDR3 nucleotides read TGTGCCAGCAGGGTGGAAACTCGGGGCTACACCTTC. It yields the protein CASRVETRGYTF.